This TCR beta chain derives from a study of cytomegalovirus exposure and HLA in healthy donors. The study's findings and limits: Another analysis was done later, and it associated more than 15,000 TCR beta sequences with HLA alleles at 0.05 false discovery rate. In a later analysis, the majority of CMV-associated beta chains seemingly showed HLA restriction. Across HLA loci, a later analysis found differing TCR association rates, with DRB1 most and HLA-C fewest. For most subjects, TCR beta sequences were reported to predict HLA-A and HLA-B alleles with accuracy.

The junction had 7 bases not matched to a gene; V was cut back by 5 bases and J by 1 base. Germline assignment: CDR1 LNHNV and CDR2 YYDKDF (reference sequence). This CDR3 comprises 17 residues. PCR primers comprised 60 Vbeta and 13 Jbeta primers. Profiling relied on immunoSEQ multiplex PCR, and the TCRdb table lists in-frame clones only, not all of them. Of 70,000 to 100,000 clones in the sample, 67% are singletons; the top ten hold about 6.9%. Turning to this clone: Its target is not known.

The sequence derives from a woman aged 45-65 years in good health and CMV-seropositive. Input material: PBMCs. The V gene is TRBV15, the J gene TRBJ1-6; TRBD1 matches at 8 bases. This CDR3 reads CATSRPQGGSYNSPLHF. The DNA for the CDR3 is TGTGCCACCAGCCGCCCACAGGGGGGGTCCTATAATTCACCCCTCCACTTT.